The T cell receptor (beta chain) under discussion was sequenced for a study of CD8+ T cells in alopecia areata. cDNA serving as the sequencing template came from extracted, reverse transcribed RNA. Data came from immunoSEQ multiplex PCR; TCRdb stores just in-frame clones and leaves some out. The repertoire consists of some 150,000 clones, with 65% to 75% occurring once and the leading ten covering about an eighth. Germline V gene data show CDR1 as SNHLY and CDR2 as FYNNEI. The CDR3 is 15 amino acids. The ends were cut back, 9 bases at V and 2 bases at J, with 18 bases in the middle. The chain recombines TRBV2 with TRBJ2-3; D is undetermined. The TCR originated in a human donor with alopecia areata. The sample here was CD8+ T cells sorted from blood, taken at week 0. The CDR3 bases are TGTGCCAGGGCCGGCTTGAGGCCCTCCACAGATACGCAGTATTTT. Translation: CARAGLRPSTDTQYF.